This TCR beta chain was obtained from a study of T cell responses to AZD1222 COVID-19 vaccine. Whole-study context: Analysis merged second doses at about 4 or about 12 weeks.

Germline V CDR1 and CDR2: SGHTA, FQGNSA. CDR3 size: 13 residues. Germline trimming cut 5 bases from V and 11 bases from J; bases unmatched to any gene: 11. The study's findings and limits: Nearly half of the spike-specific TCRs reportedly recognize variant regions that carry no mutations. After two AZD1222 doses, spike-specific TCR breadth and depth rose versus day 0.

With respect to this clone: Its antigen is unidentified.

Method: immunoSEQ multiplex PCR; TCRdb's copy keeps in-frame clones and lacks some. The sample contains 150,000 to 200,000 clones, around 92% of which appear only once. The sample in question was peripheral blood, obtained on day 0 of AZD1222 vaccination. This clonotype originated in an adult in good health. The chain recombines TRBV7-2 with TRBJ1-1; 7 positions agree with TRBD1. Here the CDR3 DNA reads TGTGCCAGCAGCCCAGGGGACAGTGGCACCGCTTTCTTT. This sequence encodes CASSPGDSGTAFF.